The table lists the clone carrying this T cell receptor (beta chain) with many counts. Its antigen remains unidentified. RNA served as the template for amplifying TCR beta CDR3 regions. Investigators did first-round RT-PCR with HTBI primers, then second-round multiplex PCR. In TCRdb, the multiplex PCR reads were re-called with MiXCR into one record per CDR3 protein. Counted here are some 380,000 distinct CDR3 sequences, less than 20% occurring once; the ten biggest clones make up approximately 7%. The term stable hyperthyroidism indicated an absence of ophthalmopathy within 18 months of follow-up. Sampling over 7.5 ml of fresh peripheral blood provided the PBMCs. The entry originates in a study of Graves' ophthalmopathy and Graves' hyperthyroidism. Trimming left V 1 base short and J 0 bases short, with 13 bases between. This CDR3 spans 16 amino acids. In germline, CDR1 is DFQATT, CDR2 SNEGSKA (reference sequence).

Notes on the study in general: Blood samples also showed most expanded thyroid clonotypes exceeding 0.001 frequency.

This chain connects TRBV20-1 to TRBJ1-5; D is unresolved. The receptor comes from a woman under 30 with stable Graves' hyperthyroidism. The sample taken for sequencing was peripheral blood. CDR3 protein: CSARGRWGGSNQPQHF. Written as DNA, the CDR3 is TGCAGTGCTAGAGGGAGGTGGGGAGGTAGCAATCAGCCCCAGCATTTT.